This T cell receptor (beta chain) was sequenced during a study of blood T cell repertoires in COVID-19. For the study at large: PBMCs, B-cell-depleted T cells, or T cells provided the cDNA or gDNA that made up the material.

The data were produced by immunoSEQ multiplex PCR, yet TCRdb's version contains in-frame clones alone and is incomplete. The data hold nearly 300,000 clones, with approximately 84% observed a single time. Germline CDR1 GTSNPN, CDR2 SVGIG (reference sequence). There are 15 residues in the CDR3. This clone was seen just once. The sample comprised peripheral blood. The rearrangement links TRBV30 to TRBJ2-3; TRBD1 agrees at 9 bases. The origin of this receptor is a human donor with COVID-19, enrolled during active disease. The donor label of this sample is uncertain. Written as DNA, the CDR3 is TGTGGTATGCTACGGACAGGGGTCTTGGTGGATACGCAGTATTTT. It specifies CGMLRTGVLVDTQYF. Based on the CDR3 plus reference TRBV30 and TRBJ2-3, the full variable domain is SQTIHQWPATLVQPVGSPLSLECTVEGTSNPNLYWYRQAAGRGLQLLFYSVGIGQISSEVPQNLSASRPQDRQFILSSKKLLLSDSGFYLCGMLRTGVLVDTQYFGPGTRLTVL.